This section outlines one T cell receptor (beta chain) sequence together with its context. Antigen: not known. This record belongs to a study of cytomegalovirus exposure and HLA in healthy donors. Overall study results and limits: Sequence variants that were highly shared formed a cluster that was likely a sequencing artifact.

Both 60 Vbeta primers and 13 Jbeta primers went into the PCR. Some clones are missing from TCRdb's copy, which holds only in-frame ones; the method was immunoSEQ multiplex PCR. The profile shows more than 95,000 clones, about four fifths of them singletons. Whereas donors were nominally healthy upon sampling, unrecorded immune exposures were probable. The V gene's germline CDR1 is SGHDN and CDR2 FVKESK. V was pared by 2 bases and J by 4 bases, with 11 bases between. This CDR3 is built from 14 residues. The clonotype originates from a man between 35 and 55 years old in good health and CMV-seronegative. V is TRBV14 and J is TRBJ1-2; D is ambiguous. The sample comprised PBMCs. The DNA of the CDR3 is TGTGCCAGCAGCCAACGGGATCGGGCCTATGGCTACACCTTC. Its translation is CASSQRDRAYGYTF.